This entry describes one TCR beta chain. The antigen is undetermined. V lost 0 bases and J 0 bases, leaving 8 bases between the germline ends. CDR3 length: 15 residues. CDR1 and CDR2 (germline): MNHEY, SVGAGI. This sample stems from a study of beta chain features in type 1 diabetes. Findings of the study overall: Type 1 diabetes patients had moderately but significantly shorter TCRB CDR3s in all four CD4+ subsets.

Sequenced material consisted of expressed TCRB transcripts (all of the isolated RNA was reverse transcribed). TCRdb keeps only in-frame clones here, not all; method: immunoSEQ multiplex PCR. The table has 280,000 or so clones, approximately 16% seen once. The genes are TRBV6-5 and TRBJ1-1; D gene ambiguous. The TCR originated in a man aged 18 to 30 with type 1 diabetes. Material: naive CD4+ T cells from blood. The CDR3 protein is CASSYSSTLNTEAFF. CDR3 sequence (DNA): TGTGCCAGCAGTTACTCCTCAACATTGAACACTGAAGCTTTCTTT.